This TCR beta chain derives from a study of cytomegalovirus exposure and HLA in healthy donors. Study results and caveats: Because they were indistinguishable, some V segments, including TRBV6-2 and TRBV6-3, were excluded.

The primer mix had 60 Vbeta and 13 Jbeta primers. Profiled with immunoSEQ multiplex PCR; TCRdb holds only in-frame clones, not every one. The sample lists around 140,000 clones, under 85% seen once, with under 5% in the top ten. As to this clone: Antigen: not known.

Germline-derived CDR1 and CDR2 are MNHNS and SASEGT. The CDR3 is 13 residues long. V lost 5 bases to trimming and J lost 8 bases; unmatched junction nucleotides: 8. The material sequenced was PBMCs. This chain links TRBV6-1 with TRBJ1-2; 7 bases line up with TRBD1. The sequence was obtained from a male donor in good health and CMV-seropositive. CDR3 sequence reads: CASSLTGAGGYTF. CDR3 DNA: TGTGCCAGCAGTCTAACAGGGGCAGGAGGCTACACCTTC.